This is a list of T cell receptor beta chains from one sample in a study of cytomegalovirus exposure and HLA in healthy donors. Assay: immunoSEQ multiplex PCR; the TCRdb copy retains only in-frame clones and omits some. This repertoire includes about 160,000 clones. Sequenced: PBMCs. The receptors here all came from a woman aged 55-69 years in good health and CMV-seronegative. Each CDR3 is given with its conserved first and last residue. Fields, in order: D gene, V gene, J gene, CDR3 DNA, CDR3 protein. A D gene is named only where the DNA matches it firmly.

D: NA; V: TRBV7-9; J: TRBJ2-3; DNA: TGTGCCAGCAGACAACCTAGCACAGATACGCAGTATTTT; CDR3: CASRQPSTDTQYF
D: NA; V: TRBV5-5; J: TRBJ1-3; DNA: TGTGCCAGCAGCTTGGTCCCGAGCTCTGGAAACACCATATATTTT; CDR3: CASSLVPSSGNTIYF
D: NA; V: TRBV10-3; J: TRBJ1-5; DNA: TGTGCCATCAGTGCGGCACCCAGGGGCAATCAGCCCCAGCATTTT; CDR3: CAISAAPRGNQPQHF
D: TRBD2; V: TRBV19; J: TRBJ2-1; DNA: TGTGCCAGTAGTATAGCCCCTAGCGGGGGGTACAATGAGCAGTTCTTC; CDR3: CASSIAPSGGYNEQFF
D: TRBD1; V: TRBV4-3; J: TRBJ1-1; DNA: TGCGCCAGCAGCCAACGACAGGGGGTTTCGAACACTGAAGCTTTCTTT; CDR3: CASSQRQGVSNTEAFF
D: NA; V: TRBV6-5; J: TRBJ1-3; DNA: TGTGCCAGCAGTTTGGTGTCCCCCAGCTCTGGAAACACCATATATTTT; CDR3: CASSLVSPSSGNTIYF
D: TRBD1; V: TRBV5-6; J: TRBJ1-5; DNA: TGTGCCAGCAGCTTGGGGACAGGGCAATGGGGCAATCAGCCCCAGCATTTT; CDR3: CASSLGTGQWGNQPQHF
D: NA; V: TRBV7-9; J: TRBJ1-3; DNA: TGTGCCAGCAGGCCCAGGGAGGAAGAGGCTGGAAACACCATATATTTT; CDR3: CASRPREEEAGNTIYF
D: NA; V: TRBV7-3; J: TRBJ2-7; DNA: TGTGCCAGCAGCTTAACGGAAGACACAAGTCTGTACTTC; CDR3: CASSLTEDTSLYF
D: NA; V: TRBV4-1; J: TRBJ2-1; DNA: TGCGCCAGCAGCCAAGCCCTCGGGAGTCCCCACAATGAGCAGTTCTTC; CDR3: CASSQALGSPHNEQFF
D: TRBD2; V: TRBV6-6; J: TRBJ2-1; DNA: TGTGCCACCGCGGGACTATCTGAGCAGTTCTTC; CDR3: CATAGLSEQFF
D: TRBD1; V: TRBV15; J: TRBJ1-3; DNA: TGTGCCACCAGCCGGGGGACAGGACAAGGGGTTACTGGAAACACCATATATTTT; CDR3: CATSRGTGQGVTGNTIYF
D: NA; V: TRBV6-5; J: TRBJ1-3; DNA: TGTGCCAGCCGGTCAGGGGGAAACACCATATATTTT; CDR3: CASRSGGNTIYF
D: TRBD1; V: TRBV7-3; J: TRBJ1-3; DNA: TGTGCCAGCAGGGCACAGGGGGAAAACACCATATATTTT; CDR3: CASRAQGENTIYF
D: NA; V: TRBV5-1; J: TRBJ1-1; DNA: TGCGCCAGCACTTTGCAGGGAGGGATCTTGAACACTGAAGCTTTCTTT; CDR3: CASTLQGGILNTEAFF
D: TRBD2; V: TRBV5-1; J: TRBJ2-3; DNA: TGCGCCAGCAGCTTGTTGGGGCGCGGCGGGAGGTCTACAGATACGCAGTATTTT; CDR3: CASSLLGRGGRSTDTQYF
D: NA; V: TRBV2; J: TRBJ1-1; DNA: TGTGCCAGCAGTGAATGTTGGCCGCGGGTTTGCACTGAAGCTTTCTTT; CDR3: CASSECWPRVCTEAFF
D: TRBD1; V: TRBV5-1; J: TRBJ1-5; DNA: TGCGCCAGCAGCGAGGGACAGGGTGGGGTTCAGCCCCAGCATTTT; CDR3: CASSEGQGGVQPQHF
D: NA; V: TRBV1; J: TRBJ2-1; DNA: TGCACCAGCAGCCAAGAAAGGTCAGGGACTCCGGCCAACAATGAGCAGTTCTTC; CDR3: CTSSQERSGTPANNEQFF
D: TRBD1; V: TRBV18; J: TRBJ2-7; DNA: TGTGCCAGCTCATCTCCGGGACAGGGGTACGAGCAGTACTTC; CDR3: CASSSPGQGYEQYF
D: TRBD2; V: TRBV9; J: TRBJ2-2; DNA: TGTGCCAGCAGCGTAGAGGCTAGCGGGTTCGGGGAGCTGTTTTTT; CDR3: CASSVEASGFGELFF
D: NA; V: TRBV5-4; J: TRBJ1-5; DNA: TGTGCCAGCAGCTTAGACACTCAGCCCCAGCATTTT; CDR3: CASSLDTQPQHF
D: TRBD1; V: TRBV6-1; J: TRBJ2-7; DNA: TGTGCCAGCAGTATTTCGACAGGGTACGAGCAGTACTTC; CDR3: CASSISTGYEQYF
D: NA; V: TRBV19; J: TRBJ1-2; DNA: TGTGCCAGTAGTATAGTCGGGACTACGGAAAAGACCTTC; CDR3: CASSIVGTTEKTF
D: NA; V: TRBV18; J: TRBJ2-7; DNA: TGTGCCAGCTCACCACGGGACACCCTCTACGAGCAGTACTTC; CDR3: CASSPRDTLYEQYF
D: NA; V: TRBV5-1; J: TRBJ2-7; DNA: TGCGCCAGCAGCCAGTTACAGGGATCCTACGAGCAGTACTTC; CDR3: CASSQLQGSYEQYF
D: NA; V: TRBV6-1; J: TRBJ1-1; DNA: TGTGCCAGCAATCTGGACTCGAACACTGAAGCTTTCTTT; CDR3: CASNLDSNTEAFF
D: TRBD1; V: TRBV7-6; J: TRBJ2-2; DNA: TGTGCCAGCAGCCTAGGGACAGGGGCGAACACCGGGGAGCTGTTTTTT; CDR3: CASSLGTGANTGELFF
D: NA; V: TRBV11-2; J: TRBJ1-1; DNA: TGTGCCAGCAGCTGGACGGGGAGGACGACTGAAGCTTTCTTT; CDR3: CASSWTGRTTEAFF
D: TRBD1; V: TRBV30; J: TRBJ1-1; DNA: TGTGCCTGGAGTGTGGTGGACAGGGAAAATGTGGACACTGAAGCTTTCTTT; CDR3: CAWSVVDRENVDTEAFF
D: TRBD2; V: TRBV6-5; J: TRBJ2-1; DNA: TGTGCCAGCAGTTACCCAGGGACTAGCGGGGGGGTTTTGTTCTTC; CDR3: CASSYPGTSGGVLFF